A selection of T cell receptor beta chains follows, all from one sample in a study of blood T cell repertoires in COVID-19. Here immunoSEQ multiplex PCR was the method, and the copy in TCRdb shows in-frame clones only, minus some. The table shows approximately 200,000 clones, with about 80% occurring only once. Sequenced input: PBMCs or T cells enriched from blood (not recorded which). The receptors derive from a woman aged 35 to 49 with acute COVID-19. CDR3s leave out the opening cysteine and the closing phenylalanine or tryptophan.

J gene | V gene | CDR3 protein
TRBJ1-5 | TRBV10-3 | AISESTGFEGNQPQH
TRBJ2-3 | TRBV19 | ASTTSGTDTQY
TRBJ2-7 | TRBV27 | ASSPTSAYEQY
TRBJ1-2 | TRBV9 | ASSGSGGQGTYGYT
TRBJ2-1 | TRBV9 | ASSLSGTGTEQF
TRBJ1-3 | TRBV6-2/TRBV6-3 | ASSDRSSSGNTIY
TRBJ1-1 | TRBV5-5 | ASSWGDNTEAF
TRBJ1-6 | TRBV3-1/TRBV3-2 | ASSPGQYNSPLH
TRBJ2-7 | TRBV28 | ASSGRDTGGEQY
TRBJ2-4 | TRBV2 | ATMLTGAKNIQY
TRBJ1-5 | TRBV27 | ASSPLTVGGQPQH
TRBJ2-7 | TRBV2 | ASRLAGGHEQY
TRBJ1-5 | TRBV19 | ATQEGNQPQH
TRBJ2-7 | TRBV19 | ASSRLAGDYEQY
TRBJ2-7 | TRBV28 | ASISPSALTWEQY
TRBJ1-2 | TRBV4-2 | ASSQEASGQGYGYT
TRBJ2-7 | TRBV7-8 | ASSFGTGPYEQY
TRBJ1-3 | TRBV5-1 | ASSPNRNSGNTIY
TRBJ2-1 | TRBV5-1 | ASSSTHSGLAGYEQF
TRBJ2-1 | TRBV13 | ASSYGLAGVGEQF
TRBJ2-3 | TRBV3-1/TRBV3-2 | ASRLAYSSTDTQY
TRBJ2-5 | TRBV7-6 | ASSLFLAGEETQY
TRBJ1-2 | TRBV5-8 | ASTGGYGYT
TRBJ2-1 | TRBV27 | ASSLRGHEQF
TRBJ1-5 | TRBV6-6 | ASSTGQGGQPQH
TRBJ2-7 | TRBV6-2/TRBV6-3 | ASSGRDRGNYEQY
TRBJ1-2 | TRBV5-4 | ASSSKETGDSGYT
TRBJ2-3 | TRBV7-6 | ASSFSGGIRTDTQY
TRBJ2-3 | TRBV7-9 | ASSLASGRSTDTQY